This TCR beta chain came from a study of OX40 agonist ivuxolimab in advanced cancers. Overall study context: At 0.01 to 10 mg/kg, ivuxolimab was administered intravenously to patients every 2 weeks.

Study outcomes and limitations: At 0.1 to 3.0 mg/kg, clonal expansion of CD4+ and CD8+ blood T cells had occurred by week 6. Average numbers of expanded clones were greater in CD8+ T cells than in CD4+.

CDR3 length: 18 amino acids. V gave up 4 bases and J gave up 3 bases; unmatched junction bases: 17. The germline gives CDR1 GTSNPN, CDR2 SVGIG (reference sequence). The assay was immunoSEQ multiplex PCR, and TCRdb's table has in-frame clones only and misses some. The table lists more than 45,000 clones, around 88% of them singletons. Peripheral blood came from all dose cohorts at three timepoints. A remark on this clone: Its matching antigen is unknown.

The chain recombines TRBV30 with TRBJ1-1; the match to TRBD1 covers 10 bases. This receptor was obtained from an adult with an advanced solid tumor such as melanoma, head and neck, liver or kidney cancer. Sequenced here: CD4+ or CD8+ T cells sorted from blood, sampled in a trial of the OX40 agonist ivuxolimab. The CDR3 DNA is TGTGCCTGGATCAGTAGGGCCCGGGACAGGGGTGTAGACACTGAAGCTTTCTTT. Residues: CAWISRARDRGVDTEAFF.